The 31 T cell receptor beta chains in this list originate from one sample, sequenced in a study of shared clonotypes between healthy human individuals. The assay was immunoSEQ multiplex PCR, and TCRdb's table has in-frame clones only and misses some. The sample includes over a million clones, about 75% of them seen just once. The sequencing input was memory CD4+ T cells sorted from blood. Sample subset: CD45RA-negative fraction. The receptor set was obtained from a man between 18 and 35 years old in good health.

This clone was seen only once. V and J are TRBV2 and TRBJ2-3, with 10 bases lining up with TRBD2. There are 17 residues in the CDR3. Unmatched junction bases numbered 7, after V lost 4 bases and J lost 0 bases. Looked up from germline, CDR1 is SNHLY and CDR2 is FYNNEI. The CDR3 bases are TGTGCCAGCAGTGTTGGTAGCGGGGGGTGGAGCACAGATACGCAGTATTTT. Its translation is CASSVGSGGWSTDTQYF.

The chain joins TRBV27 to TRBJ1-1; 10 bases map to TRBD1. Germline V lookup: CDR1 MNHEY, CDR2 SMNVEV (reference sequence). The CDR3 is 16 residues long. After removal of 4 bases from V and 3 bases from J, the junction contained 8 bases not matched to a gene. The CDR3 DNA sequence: TGTGCCAGCAGTTCAAATCACGGGACAGGGGACACTGAAGCTTTCTTT. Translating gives CASSSNHGTGDTEAFF.

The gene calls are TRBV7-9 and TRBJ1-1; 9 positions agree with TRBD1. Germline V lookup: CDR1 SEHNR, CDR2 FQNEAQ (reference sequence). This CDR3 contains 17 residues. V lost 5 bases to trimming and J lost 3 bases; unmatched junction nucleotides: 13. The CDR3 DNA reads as TGTGCCAGCAGCCATAACAGGGGGCTAATCGGGGACACTGAAGCTTTCTTT. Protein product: CASSHNRGLIGDTEAFF.

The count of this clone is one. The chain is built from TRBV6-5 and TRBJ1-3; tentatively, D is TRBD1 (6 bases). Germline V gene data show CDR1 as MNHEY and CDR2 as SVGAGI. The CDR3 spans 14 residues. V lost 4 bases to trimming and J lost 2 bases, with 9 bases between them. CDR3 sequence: CASSSGTTGNTIYF. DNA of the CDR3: TGTGCCAGCAGTTCAGGGACAACTGGAAACACCATATATTTT.

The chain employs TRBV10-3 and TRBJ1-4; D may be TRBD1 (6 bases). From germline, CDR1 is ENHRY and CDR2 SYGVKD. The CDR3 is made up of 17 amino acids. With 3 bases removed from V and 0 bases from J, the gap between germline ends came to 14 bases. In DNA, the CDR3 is TGTGCCATCAGTGAATCACAGGGCCGGACAACTAATGAAAAACTGTTTTTT. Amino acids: CAISESQGRTTNEKLFF.

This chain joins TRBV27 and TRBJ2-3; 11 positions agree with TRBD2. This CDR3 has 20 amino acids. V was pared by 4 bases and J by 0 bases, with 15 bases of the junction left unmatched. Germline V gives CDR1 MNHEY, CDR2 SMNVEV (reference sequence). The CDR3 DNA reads TGTGCCAGCAGTTCCCACACTAGCGGGGGCGCGAGGTCTAGCACAGATACGCAGTATTTT. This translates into CASSSHTSGGARSSTDTQYF.

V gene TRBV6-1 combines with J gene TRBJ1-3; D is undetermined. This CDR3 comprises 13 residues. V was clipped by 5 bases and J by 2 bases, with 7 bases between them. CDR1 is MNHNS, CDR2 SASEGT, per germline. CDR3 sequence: CASSREPGNTIYF. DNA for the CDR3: TGTGCCAGCAGTCGGGAGCCTGGAAACACCATATATTTT.

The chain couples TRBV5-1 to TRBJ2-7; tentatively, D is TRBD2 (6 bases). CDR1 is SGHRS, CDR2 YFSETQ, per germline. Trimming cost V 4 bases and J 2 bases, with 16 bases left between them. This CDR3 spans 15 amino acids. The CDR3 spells CASSPQGGTAYEQYF. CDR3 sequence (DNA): TGCGCCAGCAGCCCGCAAGGAGGGACGGCCTACGAGCAGTACTTC.

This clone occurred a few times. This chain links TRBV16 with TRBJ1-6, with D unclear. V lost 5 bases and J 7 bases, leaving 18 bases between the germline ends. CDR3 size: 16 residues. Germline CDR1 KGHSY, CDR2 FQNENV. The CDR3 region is CASSTNTAAANSPLHF. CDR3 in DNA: TGTGCCAGCAGCACTAATACGGCAGCCGCGAATTCACCCCTCCACTTT.

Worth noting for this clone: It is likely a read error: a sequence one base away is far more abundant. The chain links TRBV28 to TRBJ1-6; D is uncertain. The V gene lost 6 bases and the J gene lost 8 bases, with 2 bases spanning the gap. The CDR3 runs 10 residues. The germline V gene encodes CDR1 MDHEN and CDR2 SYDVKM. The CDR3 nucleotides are TGTGCCAGCAGGTATTCACCCCTCCACTTT. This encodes CASRYSPLHF. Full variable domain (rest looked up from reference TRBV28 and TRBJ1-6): DVKVTQSSRYLVKRTGEKVFLECVQDMDHENMFWYRQDPGLGLRLIYFSYDVKMKEKGDIPEGYSVSREKKERFSLILESASTNQTSMYLCASRYSPLHFGNGTRLTVT.

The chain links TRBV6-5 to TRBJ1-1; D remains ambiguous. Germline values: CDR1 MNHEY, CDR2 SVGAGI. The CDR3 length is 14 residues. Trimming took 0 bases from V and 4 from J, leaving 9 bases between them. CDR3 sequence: CASSYSLFGTEAFF. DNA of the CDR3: TGTGCCAGCAGTTACTCCCTATTTGGCACTGAAGCTTTCTTT.

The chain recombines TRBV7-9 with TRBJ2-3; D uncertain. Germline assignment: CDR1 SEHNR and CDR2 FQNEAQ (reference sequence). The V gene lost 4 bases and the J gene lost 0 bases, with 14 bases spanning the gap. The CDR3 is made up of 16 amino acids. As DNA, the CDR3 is TGTGCCAGCAGCTCCCACGGTCCGGAAAGCACAGATACGCAGTATTTT. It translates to CASSSHGPESTDTQYF. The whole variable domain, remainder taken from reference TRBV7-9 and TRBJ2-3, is DTGVSQNPRHKITKRGQNVTFRCDPISEHNRLYWYRQTLGQGPEFLTYFQNEAQLEKSRLLSDRFSAERPKGSFSTLEIQRTEQGDSAMYLCASSSHGPESTDTQYFGPGTRLTVL.

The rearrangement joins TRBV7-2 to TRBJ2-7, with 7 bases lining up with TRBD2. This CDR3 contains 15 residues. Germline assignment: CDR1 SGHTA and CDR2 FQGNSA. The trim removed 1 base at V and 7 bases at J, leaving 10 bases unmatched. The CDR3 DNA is TGTGCCAGCAGCTTAGAGGGAGGGCCTTATCGGGAGCAGTACTTC. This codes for CASSLEGGPYREQYF.

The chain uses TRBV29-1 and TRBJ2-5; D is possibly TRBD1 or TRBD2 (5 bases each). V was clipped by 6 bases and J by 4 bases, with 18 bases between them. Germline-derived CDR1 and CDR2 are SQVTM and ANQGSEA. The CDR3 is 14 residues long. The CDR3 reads CSVATRGGAETQYF. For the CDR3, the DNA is TGCAGCGTCGCGACCCGTGGGGGTGCAGAGACCCAGTACTTC.

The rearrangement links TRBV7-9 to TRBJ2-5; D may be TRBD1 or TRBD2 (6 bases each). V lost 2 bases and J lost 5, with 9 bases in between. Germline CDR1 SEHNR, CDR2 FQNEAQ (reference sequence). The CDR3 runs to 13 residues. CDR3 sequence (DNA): TGTGCCAGCAGCTTAAGGGGGAGGGAGACCCAGTACTTC. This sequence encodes CASSLRGRETQYF.

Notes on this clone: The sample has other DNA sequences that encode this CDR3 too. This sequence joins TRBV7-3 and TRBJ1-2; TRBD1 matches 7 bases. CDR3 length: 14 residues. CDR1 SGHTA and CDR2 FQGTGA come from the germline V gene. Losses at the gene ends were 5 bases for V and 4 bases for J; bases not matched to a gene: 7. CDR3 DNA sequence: TGTGCCAGCAGCCCTGACAGGGCGGGCTATGGCTACACCTTC. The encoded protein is CASSPDRAGYGYTF.

The CDR3 bases are TGTGCCAGCAGCCCACCGGGGTTGAACACTGAAGCTTTCTTT. It encodes CASSPPGLNTEAFF. This chain connects TRBV6-6 to TRBJ1-1, with no clear D. CDR1 and CDR2 (germline): MNHNY, SVGAGI (reference sequence). The CDR3 consists of 14 residues. Trimming took off 6 bases at V and 0 bases at J, with 11 bases between the two ends.

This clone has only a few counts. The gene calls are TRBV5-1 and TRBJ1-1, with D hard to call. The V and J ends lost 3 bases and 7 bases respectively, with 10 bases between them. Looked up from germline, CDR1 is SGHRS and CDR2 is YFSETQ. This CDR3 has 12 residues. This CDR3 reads CASSWSGVEAFF. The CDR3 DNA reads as TGCGCCAGCAGCTGGTCTGGAGTTGAAGCTTTCTTT.

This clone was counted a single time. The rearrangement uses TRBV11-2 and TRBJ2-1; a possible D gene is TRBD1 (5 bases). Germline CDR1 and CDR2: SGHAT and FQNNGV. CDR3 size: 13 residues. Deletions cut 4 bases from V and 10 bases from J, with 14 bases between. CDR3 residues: CASSSQGIGEQFF. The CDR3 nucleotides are TGTGCCAGCAGCTCTCAGGGAATTGGCGAGCAGTTCTTC. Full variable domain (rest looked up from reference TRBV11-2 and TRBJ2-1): EAGVAQSPRYKIIEKRQSVAFWCNPISGHATLYWYQQILGQGPKLLIQFQNNGVVDDSQLPKDRFSAERLKGVDSTLKIQPAKLEDSAVYLCASSSQGIGEQFFGPGTRLTVL.

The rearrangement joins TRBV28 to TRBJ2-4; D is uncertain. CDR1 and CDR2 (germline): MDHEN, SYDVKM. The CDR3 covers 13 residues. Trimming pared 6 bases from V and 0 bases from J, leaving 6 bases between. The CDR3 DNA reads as TGTGCCAGCAGGGACGTAGCCAAAAACATTCAGTACTTC. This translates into CASRDVAKNIQYF.

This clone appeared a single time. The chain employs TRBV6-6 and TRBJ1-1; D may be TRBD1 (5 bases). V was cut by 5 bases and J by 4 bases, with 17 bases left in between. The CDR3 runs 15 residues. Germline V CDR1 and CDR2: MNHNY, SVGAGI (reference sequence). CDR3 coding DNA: TGTGCCAGCAGTCACGACAGCCGGTTCACCACTGAAGCTTTCTTT. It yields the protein CASSHDSRFTTEAFF.

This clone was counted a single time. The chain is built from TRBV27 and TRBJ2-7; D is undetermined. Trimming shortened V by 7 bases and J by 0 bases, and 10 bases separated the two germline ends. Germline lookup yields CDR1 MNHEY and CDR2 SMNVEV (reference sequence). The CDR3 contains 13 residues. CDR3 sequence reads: CASTPGNSYEQYF. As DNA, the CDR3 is TGTGCCAGCACCCCGGGCAACTCCTACGAGCAGTACTTC.

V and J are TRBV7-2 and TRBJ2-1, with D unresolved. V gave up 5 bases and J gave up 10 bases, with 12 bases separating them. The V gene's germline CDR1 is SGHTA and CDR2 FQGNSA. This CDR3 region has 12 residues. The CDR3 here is CASSPPGFEQFF. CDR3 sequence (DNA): TGTGCCAGCAGCCCCCCCGGGTTCGAGCAGTTCTTC.

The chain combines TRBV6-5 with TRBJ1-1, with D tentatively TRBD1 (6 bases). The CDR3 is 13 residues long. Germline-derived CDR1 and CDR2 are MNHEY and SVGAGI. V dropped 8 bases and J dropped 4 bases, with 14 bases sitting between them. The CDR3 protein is CASHLGAGTEAFF. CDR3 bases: TGTGCCAGCCATCTGGGGGCAGGCACTGAAGCTTTCTTT.

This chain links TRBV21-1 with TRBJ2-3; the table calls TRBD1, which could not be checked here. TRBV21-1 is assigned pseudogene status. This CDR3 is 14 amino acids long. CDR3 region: CASRDRVSTDTQYF. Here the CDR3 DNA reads TGTGCCAGCAGGGACAGGGTGAGCACAGATACGCAGTATTTT.

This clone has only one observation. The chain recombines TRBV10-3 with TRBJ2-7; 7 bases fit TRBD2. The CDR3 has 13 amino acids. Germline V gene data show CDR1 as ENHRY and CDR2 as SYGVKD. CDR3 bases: TGTGCATCGGCTAGCGGTAATACAAACGAGCAGTACTTC. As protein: CASASGNTNEQYF.

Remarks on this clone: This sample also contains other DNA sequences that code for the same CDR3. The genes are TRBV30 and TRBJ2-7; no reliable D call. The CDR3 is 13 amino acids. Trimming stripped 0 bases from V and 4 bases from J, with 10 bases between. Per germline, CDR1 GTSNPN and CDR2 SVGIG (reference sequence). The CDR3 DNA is TGTGCCTGGAGTGTAACCCCGGGTTACGAGCAGTACTTC. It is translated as CAWSVTPGYEQYF. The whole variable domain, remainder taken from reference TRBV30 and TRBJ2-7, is SQTIHQWPATLVQPVGSPLSLECTVEGTSNPNLYWYRQAAGRGLQLLFYSVGIGQISSEVPQNLSASRPQDRQFILSSKKLLLSDSGFYLCAWSVTPGYEQYFGPGTRLTVT.

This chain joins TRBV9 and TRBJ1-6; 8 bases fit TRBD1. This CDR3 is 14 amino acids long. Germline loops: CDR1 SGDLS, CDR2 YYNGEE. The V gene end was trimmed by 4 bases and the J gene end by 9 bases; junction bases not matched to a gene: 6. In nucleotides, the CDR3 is TGTGCCAGCAGCCCGGGACAGGAGACTTCACCCCTCCACTTT. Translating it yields CASSPGQETSPLHF.

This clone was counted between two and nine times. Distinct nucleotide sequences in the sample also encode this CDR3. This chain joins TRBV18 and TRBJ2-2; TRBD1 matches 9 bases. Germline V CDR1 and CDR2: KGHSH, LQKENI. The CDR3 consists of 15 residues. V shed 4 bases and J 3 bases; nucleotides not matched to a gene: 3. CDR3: CASSRGQGDTGELFF. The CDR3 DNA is TGTGCCAGCTCACGGGGACAGGGTGACACCGGGGAGCTGTTTTTT.

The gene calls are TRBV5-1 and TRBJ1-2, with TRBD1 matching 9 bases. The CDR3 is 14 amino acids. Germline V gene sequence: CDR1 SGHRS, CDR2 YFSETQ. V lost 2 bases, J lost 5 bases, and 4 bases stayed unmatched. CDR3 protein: CASSFGDRAYGYTF. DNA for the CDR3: TGCGCCAGCAGCTTTGGGGACAGGGCTTATGGCTACACCTTC.

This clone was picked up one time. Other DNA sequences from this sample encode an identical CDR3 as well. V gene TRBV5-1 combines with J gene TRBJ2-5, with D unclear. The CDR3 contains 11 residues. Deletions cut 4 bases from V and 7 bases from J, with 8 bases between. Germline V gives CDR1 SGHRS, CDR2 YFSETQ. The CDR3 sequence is CASSLEGTQYF. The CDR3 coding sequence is TGCGCCAGCAGCCTAGAAGGGACCCAGTACTTC.